The clone carrying this T cell receptor (beta chain) has ten or more counts. The CDR3 has 18 amino acids. Germline values: CDR1 SGHRS, CDR2 YFSETQ. The J segment lost 4 bases and the V segment lost 2 bases, leaving 12 bases of the junction unmatched. The data belong to a study of molecular identifiers for immune sequencing clone quantification. TCRdb redid the calling of the PCR reads with MiXCR, one entry per CDR3 protein. The table lists tens of thousands of distinct CDR3 sequences, over 20% of them singletons. Sequencing was performed on naive CD8+ T cells from blood, with Jurkat cell RNA spiked in. Subset of the sample: FACS-sorted CD8+CD4-CCR7+CD45RA+ naive T cells. The clonotype originates from a human donor in good health. Some libraries in this study had Jurkat cell RNA spiked in. The chain uses TRBV5-1 and TRBJ2-3; 11 bases are a match to TRBD2. CDR3 in amino acids: CASSFYRALAGGSDTQYF. In DNA form, the CDR3 reads TGCGCCAGCAGCTTTTACAGGGCTCTAGCGGGAGGTTCAGATACGCAGTATTTT.